The 17 T cell receptor beta chains below come from one sample, sequenced in a study of blood T cells in healthy people across ages. Primers used in a second PCR of about 7 to 12 cycles were a sample-barcoded 5' primer and a J-beta primer mix. Each CDR3 protein is one row after TCRdb ran MiXCR on the 5' RACE reads. The profile covers approximately 350,000 distinct CDR3 sequences, with roughly half appearing a single time and about 54% taken by the ten largest. The sample taken for sequencing was blood. Receptors originate from a man between 60 and 75 years old in good health.

This clonotype occurred a few times. This chain links TRBV6-1 with TRBJ1-6; D remains ambiguous. Germline V gives CDR1 MNHNS, CDR2 SASEGT. The CDR3 is 16 amino acids. V shed 8 bases and J shed 0 bases, with 14 bases lying between them. CDR3 DNA: TGTGCCAGCCGTCCCGGACGGACCTCCTATAATTCACCCCTCCACTTT. The encoded protein is CASRPGRTSYNSPLHF.

The rearrangement uses TRBV6-5 and TRBJ2-3; no reliable D call. The length of the CDR3 is 15 residues. V gave up 6 bases and J gave up 0 bases, with 13 bases separating them. Germline V CDR1 and CDR2: MNHEY, SVGAGI. CDR3 in DNA: TGTGCCAGCAGCAAGGACCCATCTAGCACAGATACGCAGTATTTT. Protein sequence: CASSKDPSSTDTQYF.

V gene TRBV29-1 combines with J gene TRBJ2-7; TRBD1 matches 7 bases. This CDR3 has 12 residues. V shed 5 bases, J shed 5 bases, and the junction held 6 bases outside the gene matches. CDR1 SQVTM and CDR2 ANQGSEA come from the germline V gene. The DNA for the CDR3 is TGCAGCGTTACAGGGGAAGGCCACGAGCAGTACTTC. Translated, it gives CSVTGEGHEQYF.

Many counts were recorded for this clonotype. J is TRBJ2-7 and V is TRBV7-2; D is ambiguous. Between the trimmed V and J ends, which lost 5 bases and 0 bases, there was a span of 11 bases. The CDR3 spans 14 residues. Germline V gene data show CDR1 as SGHTA and CDR2 as FQGNSA. This chain's CDR3 is CASSQAFYSYEQYF. CDR3 sequence (DNA): TGTGCCAGCAGCCAGGCCTTCTACTCCTACGAGCAGTACTTC.

This clonotype was seen at least ten times. This chain links TRBV12-3 or TRBV12-4 with TRBJ2-1, with 9 bases identical to TRBD2. The V and J ends lost 3 bases and 6 bases, in that order; junction bases with no gene match: 6. The CDR3 sequence is 15 residues long. For the CDR3, the DNA is TGTGCCAGCAGTTTTTGGGCGGGAGGGCTCAATGAGCAGTTCTTC. Its protein product is CASSFWAGGLNEQFF.

The V call is TRBV5-6, the J call TRBJ2-1, with 12 bases that match TRBD2. The CDR3 is 15 amino acids. J gave up 3 bases and V 3 bases, and 1 base lay outside the gene matches. Germline V CDR1 and CDR2: SGHDT, YYEEEE. CDR3 residues: CASSWTSGIYNEQFF. CDR3 coding DNA: TGTGCCAGCAGCTGGACTAGCGGGATCTACAATGAGCAGTTCTTC.

A single count supports this clonotype. The chain joins TRBV20-1 to TRBJ2-1; D unresolved. Deletions cut 3 bases from V and 2 bases from J, with 8 bases between. The CDR3 covers 13 residues. CDR1 and CDR2 (germline): DFQATT, SNEGSKA (reference sequence). The CDR3 DNA is TGCAGTGCTAGGGCTGCTACCTACAATGAGCAGTTCTTC. Translated, it gives CSARAATYNEQFF.

The chain combines TRBV6-2 or TRBV6-3 with TRBJ2-7; D ambiguous. The V gene lost 0 bases and the J gene lost 2 bases, with 8 bases spanning the gap. This CDR3 has 14 residues. Germline V lookup: CDR1 MNHEY, CDR2 SVGEGT. The CDR3, as DNA: TGTGCCAGCAGTTACTCCGGCAGCACCTACGAGCAGTACTTC. It is translated as CASSYSGSTYEQYF.

CDR3 protein: CASSFGARGQTSYEQYF. CDR3 coding DNA: TGCGCCAGCAGCTTCGGTGCCCGGGGACAGACATCCTACGAGCAGTACTTC. V is TRBV5-1 and J is TRBJ2-7; TRBD1 agrees at 7 bases. The CDR3 consists of 17 residues. The trim removed 2 bases at V and 1 base at J, leaving 12 bases unmatched. CDR1 and CDR2 (germline): SGHRS, YFSETQ.

Of note for this clonotype: It may be a read error: a sequence one base away is much more abundant. The genes are TRBV7-2 and TRBJ2-1; D gene ambiguous. V was clipped by 5 bases and J by 3 bases, with 5 bases between them. This CDR3 is built from 12 residues. Germline lookup yields CDR1 SGHTA and CDR2 FQGNSA. CDR3 in amino acids: CASSPYYNEQFF. DNA for the CDR3: TGTGCCAGCAGCCCCTACTACAATGAGCAGTTCTTC.

Here the CDR3 reads CASRRGYPGMDTIYF. The CDR3 region has the DNA TGTGCCAGTCGTCGGGGGTACCCCGGTATGGACACCATATATTTT. The genes are TRBV7-9 and TRBJ1-3; D might be TRBD1 (5 bases). The CDR3 has 15 amino acids. V dropped 9 bases and J dropped 8 bases, with 23 bases sitting between them. Germline values: CDR1 SEHNR, CDR2 FQNEAQ (reference sequence).

For this clonotype: This may stem from a read error, because a much larger clone lies one nucleotide away. The chain couples TRBV5-5 to TRBJ1-6; D is unresolved. From germline, CDR1 is SGHKS and CDR2 YYEKEE (reference sequence). This CDR3 has 15 residues. Trimming took 6 bases from V and 7 from J, leaving 17 bases between them. The CDR3 spells CASNSIFVENSPLHF. The CDR3 nucleotides are TGTGCCAGCAACTCCATCTTCGTGGAAAATTCACCCCTCCACTTT.

This chain joins TRBV20-1 and TRBJ2-1; TRBD2 aligns across 8 bases. The CDR3 consists of 16 residues. V lost 4 bases to trimming and J lost 0 bases; unmatched junction nucleotides: 8. Per the germline V gene, CDR1 is DFQATT and CDR2 is SNEGSKA (reference sequence). The CDR3 region is CSATYPGGSSYNEQFF. CDR3 in DNA: TGCAGTGCTACCTACCCGGGGGGGAGCTCCTACAATGAGCAGTTCTTC.

The rearrangement uses TRBV6-1 and TRBJ2-4, with D hard to call. The J call may be mistaken, given a closer DNA end match to TRBJ2-7. CDR1 is MNHNS, CDR2 SASEGT, per germline. The CDR3 covers 14 residues. This CDR3 is CASSTAGDIYEQYF. In DNA form, the CDR3 reads TGTGCCAGCAGTACGGCAGGAGACATCTACGAGCAGTACTTC.

This clonotype was observed at least ten times. The J gene is TRBJ2-7, the V gene TRBV5-1; 11 nucleotides align to TRBD2. With V trimmed by 1 base and J by 3 bases, 12 bases remained unmatched. The CDR3 loop spans 18 amino acids. Germline V gene sequence: CDR1 SGHRS, CDR2 YFSETQ. CDR3 nucleotides: TGCGCCAGCAGCTTGAGTAGCGGGGGGGCAGGGGGAGACTACGAGCAGTACTTC. The encoded protein is CASSLSSGGAGGDYEQYF.

The chain carries TRBV20-1 and TRBJ2-5; 7 bases line up with TRBD2. The CDR3 covers 12 residues. CDR1 is DFQATT and CDR2 is SNEGSKA in the germline V gene (reference sequence). J was trimmed by 9 bases and V by 0 bases; bases with no gene match: 4. This CDR3 is CSARDGLVAQYF. CDR3 sequence (DNA): TGCAGTGCTAGAGATGGACTAGTGGCCCAGTACTTC.

V gene TRBV7-2 combines with J gene TRBJ1-4; TRBD1 matches 8 bases. After removal of 4 bases from V and 2 bases from J, the junction contained 6 bases not matched to a gene. The CDR3 covers 16 residues. Germline loops: CDR1 SGHTA, CDR2 FQGNSA. CDR3 coding DNA: TGTGCCAGCAGCTCGACAGGGGCAGCTACTAATGAAAAACTGTTTTTT. Protein: CASSSTGAATNEKLFF.